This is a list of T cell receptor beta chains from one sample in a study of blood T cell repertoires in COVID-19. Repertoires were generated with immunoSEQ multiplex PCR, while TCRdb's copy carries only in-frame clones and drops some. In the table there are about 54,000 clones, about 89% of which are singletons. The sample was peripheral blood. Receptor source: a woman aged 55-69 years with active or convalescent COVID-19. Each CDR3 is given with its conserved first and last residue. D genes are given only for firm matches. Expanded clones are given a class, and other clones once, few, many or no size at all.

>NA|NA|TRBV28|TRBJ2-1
TGTGCCAGTTGGGCCTCCTACAATGAGCAGTTCTTC
CASWASYNEQFF
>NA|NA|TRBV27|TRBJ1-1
TGTGCCAGCAGTACAACAGGGAACACTGAAGCTTTCTTT
CASSTTGNTEAFF
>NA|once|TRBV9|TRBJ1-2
TGTGCCAGCAGCGTAGATCGACGGACTCCTGACTATGGCTACACCTTC
CASSVDRRTPDYGYTF
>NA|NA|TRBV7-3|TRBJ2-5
TGTGCCAGCAGCGAAGGGGGGGTTCAAGAGACCCAGTACTTC
CASSEGGVQETQYF
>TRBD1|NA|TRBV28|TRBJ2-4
TGTGCCAGCCACCGATCCGGGACAGCAAAAAACATTCAGTACTTC
CASHRSGTAKNIQYF
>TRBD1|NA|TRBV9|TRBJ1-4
TGTGCCAGCAGCGTAGGGACAGGGCATGAAAAACTGTTTTTT
CASSVGTGHEKLFF
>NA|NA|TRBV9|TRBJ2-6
TGTGCCAGCCGGACAGCCGGGGCCAACGTCCTGACTTTC
CASRTAGANVLTF
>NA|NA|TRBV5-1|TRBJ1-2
TGCGCCAGCAGTCCTGGGGAGGATGGCTACACCTTC
CASSPGEDGYTF
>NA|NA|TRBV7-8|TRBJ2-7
TGTGCCAGCAGCTTAGTCTCGGTGTACTACGAGCAGTACTTC
CASSLVSVYYEQYF
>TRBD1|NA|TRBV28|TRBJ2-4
TGTGCCAGCAGCAGGGACAGGGGGCACATTCAGTACTTC
CASSRDRGHIQYF
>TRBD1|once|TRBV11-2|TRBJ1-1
TGTGCCAGCAGCTTACAAACAGGGGGCAGAACTTTCTTT
CASSLQTGGRTFF
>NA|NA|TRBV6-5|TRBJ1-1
TGTGCCAGCAACCCAGGGCGTTTTGGGTACACTGAAGCTTTCTTT
CASNPGRFGYTEAFF
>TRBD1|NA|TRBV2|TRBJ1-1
TGTGCCAGCCGGGACAGGGAAACCGCGGAAGCTTTCTTT
CASRDRETAEAFF
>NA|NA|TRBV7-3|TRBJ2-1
TGTGCCAGCAGCGCTGGACTCGCTTACAATGAGCAGTTCTTC
CASSAGLAYNEQFF
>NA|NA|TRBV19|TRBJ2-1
TGTGCCAGTAGAGCGACTACCTCCTACAATGAGCAGTTCTTC
CASRATTSYNEQFF
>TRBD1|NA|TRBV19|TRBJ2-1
TGTGCCAGTAGTGTAACGGACAGGGGGCTCAACAATGAGCAGTTCTTC
CASSVTDRGLNNEQFF
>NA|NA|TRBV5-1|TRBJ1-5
TGCGCCAGCAGCTTGTCGGGGTCCTACGGACAGCCCCAGCATTTT
CASSLSGSYGQPQHF
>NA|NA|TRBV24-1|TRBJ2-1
TGTGCCACCAGTGAGGACTACTTAGACTACAATGAGCAGTTCTTC
CATSEDYLDYNEQFF
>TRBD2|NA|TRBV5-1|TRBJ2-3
TGCGCCAGCAGCTCGACTAGCGGTAGCACAGATACGCAGTATTTT
CASSSTSGSTDTQYF
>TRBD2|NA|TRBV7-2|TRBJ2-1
TGTGCCAGCAGCTTAGCCGGGGGGGGACTCAATGAGCAGTTCTTC
CASSLAGGGLNEQFF
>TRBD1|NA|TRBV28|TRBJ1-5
TGTGCCGGGGGCAGTGGGCAGGGGGCATGGCAGCCCCAGCATTTT
CAGGSGQGAWQPQHF
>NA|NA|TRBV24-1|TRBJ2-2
TGTGCCACCAGTGGAGAGGAAACCGGGGAGCTGTTTTTT
CATSGEETGELFF
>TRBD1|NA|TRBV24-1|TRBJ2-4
TGTGCCACCAGTGATGGGCCGGGACAGGGGCGCAAAAACATTCAGTACTTC
CATSDGPGQGRKNIQYF
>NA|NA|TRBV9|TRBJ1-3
TGTGCCAGCAGCGTGGGCCCGGGAACCCCTGGAAACACCATATATTTT
CASSVGPGTPGNTIYF
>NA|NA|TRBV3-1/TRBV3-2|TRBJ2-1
TGTGCCAGCAGCCACACTGCCGGAGTAAACAATGAGCAGTTCTTC
CASSHTAGVNNEQFF
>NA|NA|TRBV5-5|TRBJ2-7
TGTGCCAGCAGCTTGGTCCCCGACGGGTACGAGCAGTACTTC
CASSLVPDGYEQYF
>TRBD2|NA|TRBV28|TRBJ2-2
TGTGCCAGCAGTCAACCGGGACTAGCGGGAGTAGTCGGGGAGCTGTTTTTT
CASSQPGLAGVVGELFF